This TCR beta chain emerged from a study of blood T cell repertoires in COVID-19. Study at large: The United States, Italy and Spain supplied acute and convalescent COVID-19 samples. Nucleic acid was either cDNA or gDNA, and it came from T cells, B-cell-depleted T cells, or PBMCs.

Germline V gene data show CDR1 as SGHTS and CDR2 as YDEGEE. V lost 2 bases, J lost 3 bases, and 3 bases stayed unmatched. The CDR3 spans 14 residues. Original analysis: The assay estimated nucleated cells by amplifying reference gene primers. Clones were sequenced by immunoSEQ multiplex PCR, and TCRdb holds only the in-frame ones, with some missing. V and J calls plus clone size are reproduced from that table; the DNA served to infer D and trimming. The top ten hold about 1.4% of the sample, which has 110,000 or so clones, 81% seen once. This chain links TRBV5-8 with TRBJ1-1; 8 bases are a match to TRBD1. The sequenced material came from peripheral blood. The TCR was taken from a middle-aged man with acute or convalescent COVID-19. This chain's CDR3 is CASSFRGQDTEAFF. The DNA of the CDR3 is TGTGCCAGCAGCTTCAGGGGGCAGGACACTGAAGCTTTCTTT.